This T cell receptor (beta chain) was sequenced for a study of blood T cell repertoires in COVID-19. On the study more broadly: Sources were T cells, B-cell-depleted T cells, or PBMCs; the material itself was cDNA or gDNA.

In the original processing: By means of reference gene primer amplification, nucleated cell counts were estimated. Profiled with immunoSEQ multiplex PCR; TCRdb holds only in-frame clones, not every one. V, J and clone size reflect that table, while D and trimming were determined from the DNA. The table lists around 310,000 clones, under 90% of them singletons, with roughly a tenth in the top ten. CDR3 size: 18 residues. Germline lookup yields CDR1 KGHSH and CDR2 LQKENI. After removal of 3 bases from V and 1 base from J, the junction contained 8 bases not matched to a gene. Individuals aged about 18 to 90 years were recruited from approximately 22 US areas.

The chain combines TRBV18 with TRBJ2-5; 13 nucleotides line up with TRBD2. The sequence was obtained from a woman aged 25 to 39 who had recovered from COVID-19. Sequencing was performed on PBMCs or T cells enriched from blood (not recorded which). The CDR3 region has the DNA TGTGCCAGCTCACCCCTACCGGGACTAGCGGGACTCCAAGAGACCCAGTACTTC. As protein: CASSPLPGLAGLQETQYF. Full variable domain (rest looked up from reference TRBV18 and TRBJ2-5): NAGVMQNPRHLVRRRGQEARLRCSPMKGHSHVYWYRQLPEEGLKFMVYLQKENIIDESGMPKERFSAEFPKEGPSILRIQQVVRGDSAAYFCASSPLPGLAGLQETQYFGPGTRLLVL.